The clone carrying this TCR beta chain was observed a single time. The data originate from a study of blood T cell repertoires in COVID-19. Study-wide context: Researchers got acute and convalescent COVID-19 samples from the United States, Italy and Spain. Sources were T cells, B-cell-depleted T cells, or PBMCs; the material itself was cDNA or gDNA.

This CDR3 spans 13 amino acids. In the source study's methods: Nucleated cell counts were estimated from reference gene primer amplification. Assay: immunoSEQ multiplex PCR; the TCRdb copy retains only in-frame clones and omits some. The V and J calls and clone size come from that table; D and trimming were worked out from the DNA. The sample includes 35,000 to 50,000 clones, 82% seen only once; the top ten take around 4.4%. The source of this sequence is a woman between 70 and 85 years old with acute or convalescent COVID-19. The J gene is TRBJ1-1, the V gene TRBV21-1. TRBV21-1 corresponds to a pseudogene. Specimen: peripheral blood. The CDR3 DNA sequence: TGTGCCAGCAGCAAAGGTCGGGGTTCTGAAGCTTTCTTT. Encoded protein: CASSKGRGSEAFF.